One sample yielded the 32 T cell receptor beta chains listed below, sequenced in a study of cytomegalovirus exposure and HLA in healthy donors. Researchers ran the PCR with 60 Vbeta and 13 Jbeta primers. Libraries were prepared by immunoSEQ multiplex PCR; TCRdb keeps only in-frame clonotypes and omits some of them. The sample has over 200,000 clones, approximately 84% seen once. Source material: PBMCs. These receptors originate from a woman in her 40s in good health and CMV-seronegative.

This sequence joins TRBV10-3 and TRBJ1-2; D is uncertain. The CDR3 runs 13 residues. Germline lookup yields CDR1 ENHRY and CDR2 SYGVKD. Deletions cut 0 bases from V and 3 bases from J, with 5 bases between. The CDR3 spells CAISESLDYGYTF. CDR3 in DNA: TGTGCCATCAGTGAGTCCCTAGACTATGGCTACACCTTC.

A single count supports this clone. The chain links TRBV6-1 to TRBJ1-1, with 8 bases fitting TRBD1. V lost 6 bases to trimming and J lost 1 base; unmatched junction nucleotides: 7. Germline loops: CDR1 MNHNS, CDR2 SASEGT. The CDR3 spans 15 residues. The CDR3 coding sequence is TGTGCCAGCAGCCCTCTAGGACAGGGGAACACTGAAGCTTTCTTT. Protein product: CASSPLGQGNTEAFF.

Concerning this clone: An end of the junction does not agree with germline; a read error may underlie this. The CDR3 here is CASSPQAAPGANVLTF. DNA of the CDR3: TGTGCCAGCAGCCCCCAGGCAGCCCCTGGAGCCAACGTCCTGACTTTC. The V and J genes are TRBV7-8 and TRBJ2-6, with D uncertain. Germline assignment: CDR1 SGHVS and CDR2 FQNEAQ. The length of the CDR3 is 16 residues. The variable domain in full, with the rest retrieved from reference TRBV7-8 and TRBJ2-6, is GAGVSQSPRYKVAKRGQDVALRCDPISGHVSLFWYQQALGQGPEFLTYFQNEAQLDKSGLPSDRFFAERPEGSVSTLKIQRTQQEDSAVYLCASSPQAAPGANVLTFGAGSRLTVL.

The chain carries TRBV5-6 and TRBJ2-1, with D possibly being TRBD2 (5 bases). Trimming shortened V by 5 bases and J by 0 bases, and 12 bases separated the two germline ends. The CDR3 is made up of 15 amino acids. Germline CDR1 is SGHDT and CDR2 is YYEEEE. The CDR3 region is CASRFLGSSYNEQFF. CDR3 coding DNA: TGTGCCAGCAGGTTTCTAGGGAGCTCCTACAATGAGCAGTTCTTC.

This clone was seen only a few times. CDR3 DNA sequence: TGTGCCTGGAGACGGGCTAGCGGGCACTCCTACAATGAGCAGTTCTTC. This sequence encodes CAWRRASGHSYNEQFF. This chain uses TRBV30 with TRBJ2-1; 8 nucleotides agree with TRBD2. The CDR3 contains 16 residues. Germline V gene lookup returns CDR1 GTSNPN and CDR2 SVGIG (reference sequence). J gave up 0 bases and V 3 bases, and 7 bases lay outside the gene matches. Using reference TRBV30 and TRBJ2-1 for the parts outside the CDR3, the full variable domain is SQTIHQWPATLVQPVGSPLSLECTVEGTSNPNLYWYRQAAGRGLQLLFYSVGIGQISSEVPQNLSASRPQDRQFILSSKKLLLSDSGFYLCAWRRASGHSYNEQFFGPGTRLTVL.

This clone has just a few counts. This rearrangement joins TRBV10-3 to TRBJ1-1, with D possibly matching TRBD1 (5 bases). Germline CDR1 is ENHRY and CDR2 is SYGVKD. The CDR3 runs to 16 residues. Trimming left V 0 bases short and J 5 bases short, with 16 bases between. The CDR3 region is CAISESAGKGDTEAFF. CDR3 DNA: TGTGCCATCAGTGAGTCGGCAGGGAAGGGTGATACTGAAGCTTTCTTT.

J is TRBJ1-2 and V is TRBV27; D may be TRBD1 (6 bases). Trimming pared 3 bases from V and 0 bases from J, leaving 14 bases between. The germline V gene encodes CDR1 MNHEY and CDR2 SMNVEV (reference sequence). The CDR3 totals 16 residues. For the CDR3, the DNA is TGTGCCAGCAGTTTCTCAGGGGACGAAGCTAACTATGGCTACACCTTC. Its translation is CASSFSGDEANYGYTF.

The V call is TRBV11-1, the J call TRBJ1-2; maybe TRBD1 (6 bases). Looked up from germline, CDR1 is SGHAT and CDR2 is FQDESV (reference sequence). The CDR3 spans 16 residues. Between the trimmed V and J ends, which lost 5 bases and 4 bases, there was a span of 20 bases. The CDR3 reads CASSPNTRGAGYGYTF. CDR3 coding DNA: TGTGCCAGCAGCCCCAATACCCGGGGGGCTGGCTATGGCTACACCTTC.

J is TRBJ2-5 and V is TRBV7-3; TRBD1 matches at 11 bases. The germline V gene has CDR1 SGHTA and CDR2 FQGTGA. The CDR3 length is 13 residues. After removal of 5 bases from V and 7 bases from J, the junction contained 3 bases not matched to a gene. Written as DNA, the CDR3 is TGTGCCAGCAGCACGGGACAGGGGGGGACCCAGTACTTC. Translated: CASSTGQGGTQYF.

The V call is TRBV2, the J call TRBJ2-1; TRBD2 agrees at 7 bases. CDR1 and CDR2 from the germline V gene are SNHLY and FYNNEI. V shed 2 bases and J 5 bases; nucleotides not matched to a gene: 9. The CDR3 runs 16 residues. The CDR3, as DNA: TGTGCCAGCAGTGAAAGTAGGCGGGGGACCGACAATGAGCAGTTCTTC. Translated: CASSESRRGTDNEQFF.

The J gene is TRBJ2-3, the V gene TRBV2; TRBD1 matches 8 bases. The germline V gene has CDR1 SNHLY and CDR2 FYNNEI. This CDR3 has 15 amino acids. The junction had 6 bases not matched to a gene; V was cut back by 7 bases and J by 0 bases. The DNA for the CDR3 is TGTGCCAGCAAGGACAGGGCCTATAGCACAGATACGCAGTATTTT. Protein: CASKDRAYSTDTQYF.

The chain combines TRBV9 with TRBJ2-2; the match to TRBD1 covers 8 bases. The CDR3 runs to 14 residues. Germline V gives CDR1 SGDLS, CDR2 YYNGEE. J lost 7 bases, V lost 3 bases, and 5 bases had no gene match. CDR3 coding DNA: TGTGCCAGCAGCGCCAGGGGGCGGGGCGGGGAGCTGTTTTTT. Translating it yields CASSARGRGGELFF.

Notes on this clone: An end of the junction does not agree with germline; a read error may underlie this. The rearrangement links TRBV7-7 to TRBJ2-5; maybe TRBD1 (6 bases). Germline CDR1 is SSHAT and CDR2 is FNYEAQ (reference sequence). The CDR3 sequence is 13 residues long. The CDR3 DNA follows: TGTGCTAGCAGCTTAGGGCCAGGGGAGAGCCAGTACTTC. This gives the protein CASSLGPGESQYF.

V is TRBV2 and J is TRBJ2-3, with TRBD1 identical over 8 bases. The V segment lost 10 bases and the J segment 5 bases; nucleotides outside the gene matches: 20. The CDR3 is 17 residues long. The V gene's germline CDR1 is SNHLY and CDR2 FYNNEI. The CDR3 loop reads CAISISRTGSSRDTQYF. The DNA for the CDR3 is TGTGCCATCTCTATCTCCCGGACAGGGTCATCGAGAGATACGCAGTATTTT.

V usage is TRBV7-9 and J usage is TRBJ1-1; the D gene is possibly TRBD1 (6 bases). Trimming cost V 4 bases and J 0 bases, with 15 bases left between them. The CDR3 has 16 amino acids. The germline gives CDR1 SEHNR, CDR2 FQNEAQ (reference sequence). The CDR3 here is CASSSEAGVVNTEAFF. As DNA, the CDR3 is TGTGCCAGCAGCTCGGAAGCAGGGGTGGTGAACACTGAAGCTTTCTTT. Filled out from reference TRBV7-9 and TRBJ1-1, the complete variable domain reads DTGVSQNPRHKITKRGQNVTFRCDPISEHNRLYWYRQTLGQGPEFLTYFQNEAQLEKSRLLSDRFSAERPKGSFSTLEIQRTEQGDSAMYLCASSSEAGVVNTEAFFGQGTRLTVV.

The chain uses TRBV30 and TRBJ2-1; 8 positions match TRBD2. V lost 6 bases, J lost 2 bases, and 12 bases stayed unmatched. The CDR3 is 16 residues long. Germline V gene sequence: CDR1 GTSNPN, CDR2 SVGIG (reference sequence). DNA of the CDR3: TGTGCCTGCTGGGCTTATCTAGCGGGCGCCTACAATGAGCAGTTCTTC. Amino acids: CACWAYLAGAYNEQFF.

The table lists this clone with a few counts. At one end the junction does not follow the germline gene, possibly because of a read error. The chain links TRBV7-7 to TRBJ2-7; 7 nucleotides match TRBD2. The germline CDR1 and CDR2 sequences are SSHAT and FNYEAQ (reference sequence). This CDR3 is 14 amino acids long. CDR3 amino acids: CASSLEPGGNEQYF. For the CDR3, the DNA is TGTGCTAGCAGCTTAGAGCCGGGAGGAAACGAGCAGTACTTC.

The J gene is TRBJ2-3, the V gene TRBV7-2; possible D gene TRBD2, 7 bases. Germline V CDR1 and CDR2: SGHTA, FQGNSA. This CDR3 is built from 16 residues. V was clipped by 0 bases and J by 3 bases, with 13 bases between them. The CDR3 coding sequence is TGTGCCAGCAGCTTAGCGGGGGGGCCTGGGACAGATACGCAGTATTTT. Protein: CASSLAGGPGTDTQYF.

The chain links TRBV6-1 to TRBJ2-7; 8 bases agree with TRBD2. CDR1 is MNHNS, CDR2 SASEGT, per germline. V lost 10 bases and J lost 2; bases outside the gene matches: 7. This CDR3 comprises 13 residues. CDR3 sequence: CATGGGVAYEQYF. The CDR3 DNA follows: TGTGCCACGGGGGGGGGAGTGGCCTACGAGCAGTACTTC.

The chain employs TRBV19 and TRBJ1-5, with a possible D match to TRBD1 (6 bases). The V and J ends lost 4 bases and 8 bases respectively, with 15 bases between them. CDR3 size: 14 residues. Germline V gene lookup returns CDR1 LNHDA and CDR2 SQIVND (reference sequence). CDR3 DNA sequence: TGTGCCAGTAGTAAACAGGGAGTGGGGGAGCCCCAGCATTTT. This gives the protein CASSKQGVGEPQHF.

This rearrangement joins TRBV11-1 to TRBJ2-3; D perhaps matches TRBD2 (6 bases). Germline V CDR1 and CDR2: SGHAT, FQDESV (reference sequence). The CDR3 extends over 15 amino acids. Trimming cost V 5 bases and J 0 bases, with 12 bases left between them. Written as DNA, the CDR3 is TGTGCCAGCAGCACGCCCGGGACTAGCACAGATACGCAGTATTTT. This sequence encodes CASSTPGTSTDTQYF.

This clone has a single count. The V gene is TRBV4-3, the J gene TRBJ2-2, with 10 bases identical to TRBD1. This CDR3 has 17 residues. Germline trimming cut 1 base from V and 3 bases from J; bases unmatched to any gene: 5. CDR1 LGHNA and CDR2 YSLEER come from the germline V gene. The CDR3 sequence: CASSQGRGTGDTGELFF. CDR3 coding DNA: TGCGCCAGCAGCCAAGGTCGCGGGACAGGGGACACCGGGGAGCTGTTTTTT.

The chain links TRBV28 to TRBJ1-3, with unresolved D. CDR1 and CDR2 (germline): MDHEN, SYDVKM. V lost 6 bases and J lost 3, with 18 bases in between. CDR3 length equals 16 residues. CDR3: CASSPVGELLGNTIYF. In DNA, the CDR3 is TGTGCCAGCAGCCCCGTGGGCGAATTGCTTGGAAACACCATATATTTT.

CDR3 loop: CASTPGFHLDTEAFF. The CDR3 bases are TGTGCCAGCACTCCGGGGTTTCACTTGGACACTGAAGCTTTCTTT. The chain employs TRBV28 and TRBJ1-1; D uncertain. The CDR3 totals 15 residues. The ends were cut back, 7 bases at V and 3 bases at J, with 18 bases in the middle. CDR1 MDHEN and CDR2 SYDVKM come from the germline V gene.

The gene calls are TRBV2 and TRBJ2-5; weak D call: TRBD1 (7 bases). The CDR3 has 13 amino acids. V shed 6 bases and J shed 4 bases, with 12 bases lying between them. Germline values: CDR1 SNHLY, CDR2 FYNNEI. The CDR3 here is CASRGGQRETQYF. CDR3 bases: TGTGCCAGCAGGGGGGGACAGCGAGAGACCCAGTACTTC.

A word on this clone: The same CDR3 arises from other DNA sequences in this sample as well. V gene TRBV2 combines with J gene TRBJ1-6, with D maybe TRBD1 (6 bases). From germline, CDR1 is SNHLY and CDR2 FYNNEI. The CDR3 extends over 13 amino acids. Trimming removed 3 bases from V and 7 bases from J, with 7 bases in between. CDR3 residues: CASSDRGNSPLHF. As DNA, the CDR3 is TGTGCCAGCAGTGATAGGGGGAATTCACCCCTCCACTTT.

The V and J genes are TRBV28 and TRBJ2-1; 7 bases are shared with TRBD1. The CDR3 length is 15 residues. From germline, CDR1 is MDHEN and CDR2 SYDVKM. V lost 1 base and J lost 7; bases outside the gene matches: 7. CDR3 sequence reads: CASSLYNPGQNEQFF. The CDR3, as DNA: TGTGCCAGCAGTTTATACAACCCGGGACAGAATGAGCAGTTCTTC.

V usage is TRBV5-1 and J usage is TRBJ1-2; the match to TRBD1 covers 7 bases. This CDR3 has 14 amino acids. Germline assignment: CDR1 SGHRS and CDR2 YFSETQ. Losses at the gene ends were 0 bases for V and 5 bases for J; bases not matched to a gene: 4. CDR3 loop: CASSLDGQEYGYTF. CDR3 DNA: TGCGCCAGCAGCTTGGATGGACAGGAGTATGGCTACACCTTC.

The chain is built from TRBV12-5 and TRBJ1-6, with TRBD1 matching 11 bases. The CDR3 is made up of 17 amino acids. Trimming took 0 bases from V and 8 from J; bases not matched to a gene: 6. The germline V gene has CDR1 LGHNT and CDR2 FRNRAP. The CDR3 is CASGLVLSDRGHSPLHF. The CDR3 DNA is TGTGCTAGTGGTTTGGTACTGTCGGACAGGGGGCATTCACCCCTCCACTTT.

This chain links TRBV18 with TRBJ2-2, with a possible D match to TRBD1 (5 bases). Looked up from germline, CDR1 is KGHSH and CDR2 is LQKENI. V lost 5 bases and J lost 5, with 9 bases in between. This CDR3 is built from 13 residues. CDR3 coding DNA: TGTGCCAGCTCAGCAGGGCTTACCGGGGAGCTGTTTTTT. Its protein product is CASSAGLTGELFF.

This clone was observed a handful of times. V gene TRBV4-3 combines with J gene TRBJ1-4, with D perhaps TRBD1 (5 bases). Germline-derived CDR1 and CDR2 are LGHNA and YSLEER. Trimming took 0 bases from V and 5 from J, leaving 13 bases between them. The CDR3 spans 16 residues. This chain's CDR3 is CASSQDGGTRNEKLFF. For the CDR3, the DNA is TGCGCCAGCAGCCAAGACGGGGGGACGAGAAATGAAAAACTGTTTTTT.

V usage is TRBV4-3 and J usage is TRBJ2-3; D not resolved. Germline CDR1 LGHNA, CDR2 YSLEER. The CDR3 sequence is 17 residues long. V shed 0 bases and J shed 1 base, with 14 bases lying between them. DNA of the CDR3: TGCGCCAGCAGCCAAGATTTTTCGGGTTCTGGCACAGATACGCAGTATTTT. Its protein product is CASSQDFSGSGTDTQYF.